This TCR beta chain is from a study of blood T cell repertoires in COVID-19. The protocol was immunoSEQ multiplex PCR, while the TCRdb copy is restricted to in-frame clones and leaves out a portion. This sample has 250,000 to 350,000 clones, with around 82% found just once. The CDR3 runs to 19 residues. V was pared by 2 bases and J by 4 bases, with 16 bases of the junction left unmatched. Germline V gene data show CDR1 as MNHEY and CDR2 as SVGEGT. The receptor's source is a person in their 70s with COVID-19, enrolled during active disease. The sample comprised peripheral blood. The J gene is TRBJ1-1, the V gene TRBV6-2 or TRBV6-3; 10 bases agree with TRBD1. DNA for the CDR3: TGTGCCAGCAGTTACACCCTTGGACAGGGGGTCGTCGGGGGCACTGAAGCTTTCTTT. It specifies CASSYTLGQGVVGGTEAFF.